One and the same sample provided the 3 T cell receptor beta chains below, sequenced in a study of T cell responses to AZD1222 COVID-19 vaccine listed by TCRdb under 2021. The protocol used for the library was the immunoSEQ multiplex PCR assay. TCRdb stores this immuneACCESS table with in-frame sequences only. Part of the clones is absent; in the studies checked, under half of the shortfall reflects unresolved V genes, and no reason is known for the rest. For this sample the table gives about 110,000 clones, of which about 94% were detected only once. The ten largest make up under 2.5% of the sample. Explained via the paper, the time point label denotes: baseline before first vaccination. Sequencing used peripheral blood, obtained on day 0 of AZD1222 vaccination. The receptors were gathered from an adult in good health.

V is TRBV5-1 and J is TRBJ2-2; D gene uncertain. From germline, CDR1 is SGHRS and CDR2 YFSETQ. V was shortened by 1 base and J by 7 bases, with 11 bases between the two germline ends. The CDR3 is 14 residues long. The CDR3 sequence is CASSLTASDGELFF. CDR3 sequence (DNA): TGCGCCAGCAGCTTGACAGCGAGCGACGGGGAGCTGTTTTTT.

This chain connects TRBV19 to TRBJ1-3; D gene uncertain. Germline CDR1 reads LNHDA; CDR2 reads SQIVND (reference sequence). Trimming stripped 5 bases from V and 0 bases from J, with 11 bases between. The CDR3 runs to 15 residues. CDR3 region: CASSAQSSSGNTIYF. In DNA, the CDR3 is TGTGCCAGTAGTGCCCAATCAAGCTCTGGAAACACCATATATTTT.

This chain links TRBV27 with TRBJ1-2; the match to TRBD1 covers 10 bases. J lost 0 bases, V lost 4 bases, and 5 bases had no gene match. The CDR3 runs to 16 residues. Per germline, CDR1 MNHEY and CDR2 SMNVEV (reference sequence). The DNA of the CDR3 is TGTGCCAGCAGTTCCTTTGGGACAGGGGCTAACTATGGCTACACCTTC. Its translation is CASSSFGTGANYGYTF.